These 5 T cell receptor beta chains originate from one sample sequenced in a study of blood T cell repertoires in COVID-19. Clones were sequenced by immunoSEQ multiplex PCR, and TCRdb holds only the in-frame ones, with some missing. This sample has some 300,000 clones, with 85% to 95% found just once. Input material: PBMCs or T cells enriched from blood (not recorded which). The receptors were sampled from a woman younger than 45 who had been exposed to COVID-19.

This chain joins TRBV19 and TRBJ1-5; 9 bases match TRBD1. Germline CDR1 LNHDA, CDR2 SQIVND (reference sequence). J gave up 6 bases and V 4 bases, and 10 bases lay outside the gene matches. The length of the CDR3 is 16 residues. For the CDR3, the DNA is TGTGCCAGTAGTACACAGGGGGCATTTTTTGGTCAGCCCCAGCATTTT. Translation: CASSTQGAFFGQPQHF.

The table lists this clone with a count of one. This chain links TRBV3-1 (or the pseudogene TRBV3-2) with TRBJ1-5; maybe TRBD1 (6 bases). This CDR3 is 15 amino acids long. CDR1 is LGHDT, CDR2 YNNKEL, per germline (reference sequence). Trimming stripped 0 bases from V and 6 bases from J, with 12 bases between. The CDR3 protein is CASSQEYRVFQPQHF. As DNA, the CDR3 is TGTGCCAGCAGCCAAGAGTACAGGGTGTTTCAGCCCCAGCATTTT.

Comment on this clone: Distinct nucleotide sequences in the sample also encode this CDR3. This rearrangement joins TRBV7-6 to TRBJ1-3, with D uncertain. CDR3 length: 12 residues. V lost 2 bases and J 4 bases, leaving 3 bases between the germline ends. The germline V gene has CDR1 SGHVS and CDR2 FNYEAQ. CDR3 sequence: CASSLQGNTIYF. The CDR3 DNA reads TGTGCCAGCAGCTTACAGGGAAACACCATATATTTT.

In its sample, this clone was seen once. The V call is TRBV19, the J call TRBJ2-1; a weak D match, TRBD2 (6 bases). Trimming pared 7 bases from V and 0 bases from J, leaving 16 bases between. The CDR3 totals 16 residues. CDR1 and CDR2 (germline): LNHDA, SQIVND (reference sequence). CDR3 DNA: TGTGCCAGTACCGATCCGGGGGACTTCTCCTACAATGAGCAGTTCTTC. Its translation: CASTDPGDFSYNEQFF.

The rearrangement uses TRBV5-4 and TRBJ2-1; TRBD2 matches 9 bases. The germline CDR1 and CDR2 sequences are SGHNT and YYREEE (reference sequence). Trimming removed 4 bases from V and 6 bases from J; junction bases left unmatched: 11. CDR3 length equals 16 residues. CDR3 protein: CASSARASGGPNEQFF. CDR3 bases: TGTGCCAGCAGCGCGAGGGCCAGCGGGGGGCCCAATGAGCAGTTCTTC.